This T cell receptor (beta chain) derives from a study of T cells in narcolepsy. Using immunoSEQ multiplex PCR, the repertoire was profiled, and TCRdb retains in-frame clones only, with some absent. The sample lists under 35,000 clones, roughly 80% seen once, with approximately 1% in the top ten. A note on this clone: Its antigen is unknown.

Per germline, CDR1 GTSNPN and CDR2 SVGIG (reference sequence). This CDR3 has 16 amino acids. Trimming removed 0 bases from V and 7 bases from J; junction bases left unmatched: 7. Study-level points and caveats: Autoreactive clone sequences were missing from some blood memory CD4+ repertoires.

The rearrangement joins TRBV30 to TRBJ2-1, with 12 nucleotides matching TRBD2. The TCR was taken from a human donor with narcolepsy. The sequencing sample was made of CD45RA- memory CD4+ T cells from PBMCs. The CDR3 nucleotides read TGTGCCTGGAGTGTAATCGGACTAGCGGGACTTAATGAGCAGTTCTTC. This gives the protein CAWSVIGLAGLNEQFF. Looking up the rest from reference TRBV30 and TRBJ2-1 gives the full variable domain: SQTIHQWPATLVQPVGSPLSLECTVEGTSNPNLYWYRQAAGRGLQLLFYSVGIGQISSEVPQNLSASRPQDRQFILSSKKLLLSDSGFYLCAWSVIGLAGLNEQFFGPGTRLTVL.